This T cell receptor beta chain was recorded in a study of blood T cells in healthy people across ages. This clonotype was seen a single time. Its target is unknown. A second PCR, run for about 6 to 12 cycles, used a sample-barcoded 5' primer plus a J-beta primer mix. MiXCR was run by TCRdb on the 5' RACE reads, yielding one entry per CDR3 protein. This sample yields about 640,000 distinct CDR3 sequences, of which 58% are seen a single time; 30% to 45% belongs to the top ten. Trimming stripped 2 bases from V and 0 bases from J, with 11 bases between. The germline gives CDR1 MNHNS, CDR2 SASEGT. This CDR3 is built from 15 residues. Study-wide results and caveats: It was the long-lived donors that had more naive CD4+ cells and higher diversity than aged donors.

The receptor's source is a man in his sixties in good health. J is TRBJ2-7 and V is TRBV6-1; D possibly matches TRBD1 or TRBD2 (5 bases each). Sequenced input: blood. The CDR3 protein is CASSENWDASYEQYF. The CDR3 nucleotides are TGTGCCAGCAGTGAAAATTGGGACGCCTCCTACGAGCAGTACTTC.